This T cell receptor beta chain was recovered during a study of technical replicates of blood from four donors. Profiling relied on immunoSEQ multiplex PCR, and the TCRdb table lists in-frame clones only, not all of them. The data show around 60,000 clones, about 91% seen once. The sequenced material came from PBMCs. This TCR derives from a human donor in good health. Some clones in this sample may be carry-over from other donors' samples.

CDR3 nucleotides: TGTGCCAGCAGCTCGGCAATAGGGAGATTGGGCGAGCAGTACTTC. Translated, it gives CASSSAIGRLGEQYF. V usage is TRBV7-2 and J usage is TRBJ2-7, with D possibly being TRBD2 (5 bases). Germline values: CDR1 SGHTA, CDR2 FQGNSA. The CDR3 has 15 residues. The V gene lost 4 bases and the J gene lost 6 bases, with 19 bases spanning the gap.